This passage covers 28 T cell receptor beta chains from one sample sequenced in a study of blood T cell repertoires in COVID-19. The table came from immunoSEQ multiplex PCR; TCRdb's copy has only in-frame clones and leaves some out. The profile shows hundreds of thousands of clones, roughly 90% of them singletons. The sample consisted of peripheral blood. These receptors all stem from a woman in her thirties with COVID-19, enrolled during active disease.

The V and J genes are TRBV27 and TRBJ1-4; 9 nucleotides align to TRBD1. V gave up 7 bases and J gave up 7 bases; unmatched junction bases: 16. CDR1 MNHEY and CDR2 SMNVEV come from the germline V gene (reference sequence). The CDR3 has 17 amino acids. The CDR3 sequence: CASKTGTGRVFGEKLFF. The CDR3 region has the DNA TGTGCCAGCAAAACCGGGACAGGGCGGGTTTTTGGTGAAAAACTGTTTTTT. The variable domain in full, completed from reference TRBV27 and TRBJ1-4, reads EAQVTQNPRYLITVTGKKLTVTCSQNMNHEYMSWYRQDPGLGLRQIYYSMNVEVTDKGDVPEGYKVSRKEKRNFPLILESPSPNQTSLYFCASKTGTGRVFGEKLFFGSGTQLSVL.

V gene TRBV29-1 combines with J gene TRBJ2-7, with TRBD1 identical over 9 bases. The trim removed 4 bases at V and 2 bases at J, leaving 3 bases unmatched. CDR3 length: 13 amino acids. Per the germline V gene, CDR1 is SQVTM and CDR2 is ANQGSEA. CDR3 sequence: CSVGTGDAYEQYF. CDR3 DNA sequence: TGCAGCGTTGGGACAGGGGATGCCTACGAGCAGTACTTC.

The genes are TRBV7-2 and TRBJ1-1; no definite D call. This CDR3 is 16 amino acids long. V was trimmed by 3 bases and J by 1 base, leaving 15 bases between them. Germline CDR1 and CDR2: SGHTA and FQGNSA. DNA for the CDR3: TGTGCCAGCAGCTTCTATACGTCTAGGCCGAACACTGAAGCTTTCTTT. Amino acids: CASSFYTSRPNTEAFF.

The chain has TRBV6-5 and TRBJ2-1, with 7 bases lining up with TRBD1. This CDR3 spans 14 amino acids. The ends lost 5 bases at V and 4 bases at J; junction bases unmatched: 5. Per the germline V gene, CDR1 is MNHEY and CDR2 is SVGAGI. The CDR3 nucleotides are TGTGCCAGCAGTCTAGGGGGCCGATACAATGAGCAGTTCTTC. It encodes CASSLGGRYNEQFF.

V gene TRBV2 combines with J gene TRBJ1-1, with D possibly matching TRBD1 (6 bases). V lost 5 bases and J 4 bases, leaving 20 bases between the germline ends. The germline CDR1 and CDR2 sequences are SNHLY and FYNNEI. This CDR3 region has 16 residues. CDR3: CASSPGVGGGRTEAFF. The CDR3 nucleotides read TGTGCCAGCAGTCCTGGGGTTGGGGGCGGGCGCACTGAAGCTTTCTTT.

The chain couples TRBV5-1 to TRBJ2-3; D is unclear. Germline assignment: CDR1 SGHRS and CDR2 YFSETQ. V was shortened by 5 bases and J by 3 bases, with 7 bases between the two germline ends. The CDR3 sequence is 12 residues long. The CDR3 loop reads CASSPETDTQYF. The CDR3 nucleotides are TGCGCCAGCAGTCCGGAGACAGATACGCAGTATTTT.

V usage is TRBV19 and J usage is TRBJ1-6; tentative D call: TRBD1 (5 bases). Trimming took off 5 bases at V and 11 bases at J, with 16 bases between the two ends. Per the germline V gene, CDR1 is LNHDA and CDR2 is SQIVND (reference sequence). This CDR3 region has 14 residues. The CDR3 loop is CASSPGGGRTPLHF. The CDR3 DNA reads TGTGCCAGTAGTCCCGGCGGGGGTAGGACACCCCTCCACTTT. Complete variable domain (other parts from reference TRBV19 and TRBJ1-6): DGGITQSPKYLFRKEGQNVTLSCEQNLNHDAMYWYRQDPGQGLRLIYYSQIVNDFQKGDIAEGYSVSREKKESFPLTVTSAQKNPTAFYLCASSPGGGRTPLHFGNGTRLTVT.

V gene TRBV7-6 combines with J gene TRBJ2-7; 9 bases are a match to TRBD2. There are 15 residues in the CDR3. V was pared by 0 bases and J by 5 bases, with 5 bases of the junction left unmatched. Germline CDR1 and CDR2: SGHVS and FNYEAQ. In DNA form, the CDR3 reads TGTGCCAGCAGCTTAGCCGCTAGCGGGATCCACGAGCAGTACGTC. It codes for CASSLAASGIHEQYV.

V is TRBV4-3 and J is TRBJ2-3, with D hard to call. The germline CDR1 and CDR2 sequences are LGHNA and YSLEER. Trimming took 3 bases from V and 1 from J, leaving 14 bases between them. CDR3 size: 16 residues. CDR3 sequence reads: CASSHERGARTDTQYF. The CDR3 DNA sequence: TGCGCCAGCAGCCACGAGCGTGGTGCACGCACAGATACGCAGTATTTT.

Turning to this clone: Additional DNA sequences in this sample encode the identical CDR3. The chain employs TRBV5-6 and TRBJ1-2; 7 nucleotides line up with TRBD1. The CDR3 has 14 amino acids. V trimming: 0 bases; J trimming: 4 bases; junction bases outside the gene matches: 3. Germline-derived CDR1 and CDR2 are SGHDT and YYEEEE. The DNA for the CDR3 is TGTGCCAGCAGCTTGGGACAGGGAAGCTATGGCTACACCTTC. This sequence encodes CASSLGQGSYGYTF.

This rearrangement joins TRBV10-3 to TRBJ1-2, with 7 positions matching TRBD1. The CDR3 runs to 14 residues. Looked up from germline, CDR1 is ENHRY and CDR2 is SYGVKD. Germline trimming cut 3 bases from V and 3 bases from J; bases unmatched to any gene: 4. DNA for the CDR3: TGTGCCATCAGTGATTTGGGGACAGACTATGGCTACACCTTC. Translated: CAISDLGTDYGYTF.

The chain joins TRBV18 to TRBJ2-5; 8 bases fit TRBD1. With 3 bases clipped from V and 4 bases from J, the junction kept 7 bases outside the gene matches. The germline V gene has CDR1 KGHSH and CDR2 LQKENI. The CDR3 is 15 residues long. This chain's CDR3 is CASSPGTGGGETQYF. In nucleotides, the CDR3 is TGTGCCAGCTCACCGGGGACAGGCGGTGGAGAGACCCAGTACTTC.

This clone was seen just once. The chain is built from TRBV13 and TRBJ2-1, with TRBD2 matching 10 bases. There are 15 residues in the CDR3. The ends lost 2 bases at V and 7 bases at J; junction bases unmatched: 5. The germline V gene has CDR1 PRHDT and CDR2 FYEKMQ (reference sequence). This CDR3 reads CASSLLSGRVNEQFF. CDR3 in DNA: TGTGCCAGCAGCTTACTCAGCGGGAGGGTTAATGAGCAGTTCTTC.

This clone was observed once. Here the CDR3 reads CASSLQPGGTEAFF. In DNA, the CDR3 is TGCGCCAGCAGCTTACAGCCAGGAGGCACTGAAGCTTTCTTT. The chain links TRBV5-1 to TRBJ1-1, with unresolved D. CDR1 is SGHRS and CDR2 is YFSETQ in the germline V gene. The germline V and J ends were trimmed by 2 bases and 4 bases, with 12 bases remaining between them. This CDR3 comprises 14 residues.

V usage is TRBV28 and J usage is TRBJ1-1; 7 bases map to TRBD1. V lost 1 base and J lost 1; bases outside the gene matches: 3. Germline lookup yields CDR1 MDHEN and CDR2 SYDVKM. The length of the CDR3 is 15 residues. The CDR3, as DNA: TGTGCCAGCAGTTTATATCCAGGGGGGAACACTGAAGCTTTCTTT. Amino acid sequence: CASSLYPGGNTEAFF.

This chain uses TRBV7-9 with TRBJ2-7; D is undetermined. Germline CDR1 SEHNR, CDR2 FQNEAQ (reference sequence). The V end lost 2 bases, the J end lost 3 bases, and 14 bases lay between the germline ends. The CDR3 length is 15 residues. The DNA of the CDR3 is TGTGCCAGCAGCTTATCTCTCAACGGGTTCTACGAGCAGTACTTC. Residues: CASSLSLNGFYEQYF.

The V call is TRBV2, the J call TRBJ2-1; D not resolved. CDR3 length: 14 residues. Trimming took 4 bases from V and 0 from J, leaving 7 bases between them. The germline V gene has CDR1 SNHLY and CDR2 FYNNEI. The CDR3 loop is CASSVENSYNEQFF. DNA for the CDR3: TGTGCCAGCAGTGTTGAGAACTCCTACAATGAGCAGTTCTTC.

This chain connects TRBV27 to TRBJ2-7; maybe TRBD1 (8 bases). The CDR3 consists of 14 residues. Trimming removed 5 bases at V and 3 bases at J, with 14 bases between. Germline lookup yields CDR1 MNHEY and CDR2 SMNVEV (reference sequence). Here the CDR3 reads CASSGQGGNYEQYF. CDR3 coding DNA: TGTGCCAGCAGTGGACAGGGAGGGAACTACGAGCAGTACTTC.

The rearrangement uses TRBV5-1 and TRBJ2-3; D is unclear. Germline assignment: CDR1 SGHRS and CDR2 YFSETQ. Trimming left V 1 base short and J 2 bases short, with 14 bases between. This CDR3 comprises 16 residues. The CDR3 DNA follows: TGCGCCAGCAGCTTGTTTCGCCAAACAGACACAGATACGCAGTATTTT. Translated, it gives CASSLFRQTDTDTQYF.

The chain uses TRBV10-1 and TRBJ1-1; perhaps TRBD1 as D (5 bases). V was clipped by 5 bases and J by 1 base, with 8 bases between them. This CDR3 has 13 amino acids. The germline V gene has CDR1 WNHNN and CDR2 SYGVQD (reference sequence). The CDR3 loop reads CASSYDRNTEAFF. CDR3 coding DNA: TGCGCCAGCAGTTATGACAGGAACACTGAAGCTTTCTTT.

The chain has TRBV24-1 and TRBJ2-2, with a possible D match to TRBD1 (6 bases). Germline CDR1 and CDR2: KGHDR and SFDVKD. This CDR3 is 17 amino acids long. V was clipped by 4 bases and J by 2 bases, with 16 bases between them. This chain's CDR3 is CATSDGAQGSNTGELFF. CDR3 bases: TGTGCCACCAGTGACGGGGCACAGGGCTCCAACACCGGGGAGCTGTTTTTT.

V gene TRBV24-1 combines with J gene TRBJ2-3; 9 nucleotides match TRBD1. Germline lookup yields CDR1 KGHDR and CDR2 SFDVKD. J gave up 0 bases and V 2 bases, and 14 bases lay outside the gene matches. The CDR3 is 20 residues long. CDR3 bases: TGTGCCACCAGTGATTCGACGGGACAGGGTAGGGGCGGTAGCACAGATACGCAGTATTTT. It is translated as CATSDSTGQGRGGSTDTQYF.

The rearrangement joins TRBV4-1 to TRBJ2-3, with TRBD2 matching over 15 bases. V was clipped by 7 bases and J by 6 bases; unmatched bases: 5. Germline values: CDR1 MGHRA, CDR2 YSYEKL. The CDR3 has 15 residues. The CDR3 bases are TGCGCCAGCAAACCGGGACTAGCGGGAGGCGATACGCAGTATTTT. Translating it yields CASKPGLAGGDTQYF.

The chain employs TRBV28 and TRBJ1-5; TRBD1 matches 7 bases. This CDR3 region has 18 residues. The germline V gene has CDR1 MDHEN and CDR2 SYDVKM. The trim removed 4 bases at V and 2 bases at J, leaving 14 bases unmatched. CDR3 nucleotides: TGTGCCAGCAGTTCCACAGGGGAATTCCCCTGGGGCAATCAGCCCCAGCATTTT. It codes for CASSSTGEFPWGNQPQHF.

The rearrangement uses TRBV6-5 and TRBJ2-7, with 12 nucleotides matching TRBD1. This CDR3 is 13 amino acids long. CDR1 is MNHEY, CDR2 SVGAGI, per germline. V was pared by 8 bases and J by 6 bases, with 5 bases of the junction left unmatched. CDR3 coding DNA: TGTGCCAGCGAGGGACAGGGGGCTCTCGAGCAGTACTTC. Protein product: CASEGQGALEQYF.

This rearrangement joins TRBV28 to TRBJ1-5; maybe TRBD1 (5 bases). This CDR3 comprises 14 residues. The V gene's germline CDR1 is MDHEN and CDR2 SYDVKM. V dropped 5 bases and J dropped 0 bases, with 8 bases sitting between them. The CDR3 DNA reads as TGTGCCAGCAGTGGGGCCTTTAGCAATCAGCCCCAGCATTTT. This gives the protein CASSGAFSNQPQHF.

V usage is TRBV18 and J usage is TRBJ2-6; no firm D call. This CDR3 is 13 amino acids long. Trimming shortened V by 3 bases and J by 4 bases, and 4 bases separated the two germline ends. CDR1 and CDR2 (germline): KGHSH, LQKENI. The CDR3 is CASSPRGANVLTF. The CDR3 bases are TGTGCCAGCTCACCCAGAGGGGCCAACGTCCTGACTTTC.

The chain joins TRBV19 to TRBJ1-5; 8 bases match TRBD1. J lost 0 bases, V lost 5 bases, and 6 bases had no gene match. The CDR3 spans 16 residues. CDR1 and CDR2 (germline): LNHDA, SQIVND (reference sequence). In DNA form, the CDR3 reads TGTGCCAGTAGTGTCCGGGACAGGTATAGCAATCAGCCCCAGCATTTT. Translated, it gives CASSVRDRYSNQPQHF. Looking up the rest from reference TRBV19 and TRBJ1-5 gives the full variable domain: DGGITQSPKYLFRKEGQNVTLSCEQNLNHDAMYWYRQDPGQGLRLIYYSQIVNDFQKGDIAEGYSVSREKKESFPLTVTSAQKNPTAFYLCASSVRDRYSNQPQHFGDGTRLSIL.